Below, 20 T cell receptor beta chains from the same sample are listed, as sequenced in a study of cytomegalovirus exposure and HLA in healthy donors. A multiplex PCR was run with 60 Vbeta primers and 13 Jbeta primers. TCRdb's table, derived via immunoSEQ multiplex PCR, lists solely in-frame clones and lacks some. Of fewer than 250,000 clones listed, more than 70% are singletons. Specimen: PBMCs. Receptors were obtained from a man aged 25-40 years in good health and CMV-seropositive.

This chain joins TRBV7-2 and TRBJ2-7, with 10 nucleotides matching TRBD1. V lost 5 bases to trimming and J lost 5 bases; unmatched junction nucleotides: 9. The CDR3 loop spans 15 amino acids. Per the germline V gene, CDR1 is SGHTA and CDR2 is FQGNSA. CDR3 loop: CASSSPGTGVHEQYF. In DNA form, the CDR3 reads TGTGCCAGCAGCAGCCCGGGGACAGGGGTCCACGAGCAGTACTTC.

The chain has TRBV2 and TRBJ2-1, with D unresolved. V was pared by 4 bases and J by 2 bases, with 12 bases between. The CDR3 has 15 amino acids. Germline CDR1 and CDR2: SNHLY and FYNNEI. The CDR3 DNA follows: TGTGCCAGCAGTGTGGGTCGGAGCCCCTACAATGAGCAGTTCTTC. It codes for CASSVGRSPYNEQFF.

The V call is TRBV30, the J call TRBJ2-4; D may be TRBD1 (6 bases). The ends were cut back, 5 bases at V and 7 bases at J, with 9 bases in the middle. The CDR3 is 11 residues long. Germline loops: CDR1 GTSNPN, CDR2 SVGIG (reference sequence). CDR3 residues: CAWGRGNIQYF. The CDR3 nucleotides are TGTGCCTGGGGCAGGGGTAACATTCAGTACTTC.

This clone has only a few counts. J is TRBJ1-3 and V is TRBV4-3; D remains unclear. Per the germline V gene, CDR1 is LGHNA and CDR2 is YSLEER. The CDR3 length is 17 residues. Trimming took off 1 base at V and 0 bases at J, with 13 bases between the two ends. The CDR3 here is CASSQGALPSSGNTIYF. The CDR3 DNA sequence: TGCGCCAGCAGCCAAGGGGCCCTCCCGAGCTCTGGAAACACCATATATTTT.

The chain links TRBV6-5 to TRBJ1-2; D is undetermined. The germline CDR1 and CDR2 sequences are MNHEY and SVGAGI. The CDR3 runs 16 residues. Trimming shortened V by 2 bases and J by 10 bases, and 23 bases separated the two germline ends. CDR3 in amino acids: CASSYGQVPLERPYTF. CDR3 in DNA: TGTGCCAGCAGTTACGGCCAGGTCCCACTGGAAAGGCCCTACACCTTC.

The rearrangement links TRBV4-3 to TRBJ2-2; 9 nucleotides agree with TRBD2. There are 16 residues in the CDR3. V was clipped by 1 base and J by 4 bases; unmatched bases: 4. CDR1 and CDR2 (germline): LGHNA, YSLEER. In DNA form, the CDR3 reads TGCGCCAGCAGCCAAGGACTAGCGGTTTCCACCGGGGAGCTGTTTTTT. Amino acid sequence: CASSQGLAVSTGELFF.

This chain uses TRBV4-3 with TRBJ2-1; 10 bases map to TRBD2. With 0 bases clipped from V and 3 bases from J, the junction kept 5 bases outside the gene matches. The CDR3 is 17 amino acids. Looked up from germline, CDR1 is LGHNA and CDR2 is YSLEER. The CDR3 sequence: CASSQDPGTSVYNEQFF. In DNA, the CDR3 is TGCGCCAGCAGCCAAGATCCCGGGACTAGCGTCTACAATGAGCAGTTCTTC.

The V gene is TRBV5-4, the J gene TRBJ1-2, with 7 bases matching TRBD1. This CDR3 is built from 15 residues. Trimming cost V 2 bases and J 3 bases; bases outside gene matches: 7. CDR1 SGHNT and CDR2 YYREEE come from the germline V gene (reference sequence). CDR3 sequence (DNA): TGTGCCAGCAGCTTTAGTGACAGGGTGGACTATGGCTACACCTTC. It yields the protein CASSFSDRVDYGYTF.

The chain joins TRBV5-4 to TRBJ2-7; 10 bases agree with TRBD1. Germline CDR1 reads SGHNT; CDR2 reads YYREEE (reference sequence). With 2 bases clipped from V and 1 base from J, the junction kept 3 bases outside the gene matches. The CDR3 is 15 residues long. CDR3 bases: TGTGCCAGCAGCTTAGGGGGACAGGGGTCCTACGAGCAGTACTTC. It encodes CASSLGGQGSYEQYF.

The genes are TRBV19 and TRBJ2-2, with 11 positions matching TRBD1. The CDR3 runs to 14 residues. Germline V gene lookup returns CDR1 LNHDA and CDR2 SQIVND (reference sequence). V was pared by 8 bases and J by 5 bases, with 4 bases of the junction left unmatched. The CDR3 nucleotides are TGTGCCAGTGTCCGGGACAGGGGGACCGGGGAGCTGTTTTTT. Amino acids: CASVRDRGTGELFF.

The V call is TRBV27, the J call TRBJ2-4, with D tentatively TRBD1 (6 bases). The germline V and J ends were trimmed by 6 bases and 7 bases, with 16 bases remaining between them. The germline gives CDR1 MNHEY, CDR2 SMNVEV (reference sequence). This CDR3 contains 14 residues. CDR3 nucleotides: TGTGCCAGCAGCGACAGCCCCCAGGGGAACATTCAGTACTTC. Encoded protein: CASSDSPQGNIQYF.

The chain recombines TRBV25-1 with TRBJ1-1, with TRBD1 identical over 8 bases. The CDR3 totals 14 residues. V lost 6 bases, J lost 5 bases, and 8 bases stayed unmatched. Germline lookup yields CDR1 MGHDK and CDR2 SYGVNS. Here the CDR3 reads CASRETGVRTEAFF. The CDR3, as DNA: TGTGCCAGCAGGGAGACAGGGGTACGGACTGAAGCTTTCTTT.

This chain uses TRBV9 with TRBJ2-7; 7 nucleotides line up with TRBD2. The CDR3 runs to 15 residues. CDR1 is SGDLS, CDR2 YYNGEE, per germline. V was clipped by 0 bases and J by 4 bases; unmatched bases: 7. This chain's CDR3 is CASSVGGGMVYEQYF. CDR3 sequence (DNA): TGTGCCAGCAGCGTAGGGGGAGGGATGGTTTACGAGCAGTACTTC.

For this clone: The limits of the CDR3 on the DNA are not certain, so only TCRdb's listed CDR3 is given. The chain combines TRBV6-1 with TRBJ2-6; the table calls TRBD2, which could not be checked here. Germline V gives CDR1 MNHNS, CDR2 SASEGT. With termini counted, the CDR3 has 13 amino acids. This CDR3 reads CASSSSGANVLTF.

The CDR3 nucleotides read TGTGCCATCAGTGAGTCTAGCGGGGGGGCCCAAGAGACCCAGTACTTC. Encoded protein: CAISESSGGAQETQYF. This sequence joins TRBV10-3 and TRBJ2-5; TRBD2 aligns across 11 bases. Trimming at V came to 0 bases and at J to 1 base, leaving 1 base not matched to a gene. The CDR3 extends over 16 amino acids. In germline, CDR1 is ENHRY, CDR2 SYGVKD.

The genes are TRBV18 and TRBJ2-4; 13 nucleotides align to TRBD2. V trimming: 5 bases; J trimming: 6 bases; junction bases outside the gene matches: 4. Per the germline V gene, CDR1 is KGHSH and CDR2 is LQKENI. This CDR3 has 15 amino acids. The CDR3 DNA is TGTGCCAGCTCAACTAGCGGGGGGGCTGGAAACATTCAGTACTTC. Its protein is CASSTSGGAGNIQYF.

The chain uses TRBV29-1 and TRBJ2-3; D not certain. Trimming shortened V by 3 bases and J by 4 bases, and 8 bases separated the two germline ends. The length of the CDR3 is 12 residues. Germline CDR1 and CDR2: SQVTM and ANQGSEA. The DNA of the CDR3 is TGCAGCGTTGATTTCAGCGCAGATACGCAGTATTTT. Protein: CSVDFSADTQYF.

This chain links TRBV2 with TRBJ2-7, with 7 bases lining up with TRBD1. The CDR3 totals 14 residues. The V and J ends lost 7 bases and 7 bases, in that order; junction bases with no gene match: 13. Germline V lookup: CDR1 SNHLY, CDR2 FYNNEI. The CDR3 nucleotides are TGTGCCAGCAATCGGGACAGATCCAGCTGGGAGCAGTACTTC. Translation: CASNRDRSSWEQYF.

CDR3 in amino acids: CASNRDGGATTGELFF. The DNA for the CDR3 is TGTGCCAGCAACCGAGATGGGGGCGCTACCACCGGGGAGCTGTTTTTT. The chain recombines TRBV9 with TRBJ2-2; the D gene is possibly TRBD1 (6 bases). CDR1 is SGDLS and CDR2 is YYNGEE in the germline V gene. The CDR3 contains 16 residues. Trimming took 6 bases from V and 4 from J, leaving 19 bases between them.

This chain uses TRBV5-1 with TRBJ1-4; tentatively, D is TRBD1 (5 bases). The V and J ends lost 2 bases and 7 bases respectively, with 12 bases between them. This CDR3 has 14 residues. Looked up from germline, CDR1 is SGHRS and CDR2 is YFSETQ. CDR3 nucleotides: TGCGCCAGCAGCTTCGGGTCGGGGGGTGAAAAACTGTTTTTT. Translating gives CASSFGSGGEKLFF.